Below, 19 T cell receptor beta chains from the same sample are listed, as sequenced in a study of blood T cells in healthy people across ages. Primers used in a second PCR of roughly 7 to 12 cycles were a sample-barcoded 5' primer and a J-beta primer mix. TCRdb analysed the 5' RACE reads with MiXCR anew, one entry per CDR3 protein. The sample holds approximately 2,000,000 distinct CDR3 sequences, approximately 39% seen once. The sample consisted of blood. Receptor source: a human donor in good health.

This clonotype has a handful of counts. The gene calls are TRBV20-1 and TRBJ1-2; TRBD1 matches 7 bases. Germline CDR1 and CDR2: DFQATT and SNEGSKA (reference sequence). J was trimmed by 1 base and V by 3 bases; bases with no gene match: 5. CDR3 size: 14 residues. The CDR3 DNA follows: TGCAGTGCTAGGGGACAGAGATTTAACTATGGCTACACCTTC. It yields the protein CSARGQRFNYGYTF.

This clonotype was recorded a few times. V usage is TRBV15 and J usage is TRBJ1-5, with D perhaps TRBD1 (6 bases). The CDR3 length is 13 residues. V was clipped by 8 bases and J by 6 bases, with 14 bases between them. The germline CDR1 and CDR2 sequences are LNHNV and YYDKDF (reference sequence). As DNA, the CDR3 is TGTGCCACCGACGGCGGGGGCAGTCAGCCCCAGCATTTT. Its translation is CATDGGGSQPQHF.

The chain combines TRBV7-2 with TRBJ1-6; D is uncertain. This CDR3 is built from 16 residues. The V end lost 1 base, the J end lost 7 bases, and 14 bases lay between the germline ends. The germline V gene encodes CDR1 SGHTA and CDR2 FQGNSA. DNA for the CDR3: TGTGCCAGCAGCTTAGAAGGCAGGCTATTGAATTCACCCCTCCACTTT. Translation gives CASSLEGRLLNSPLHF.

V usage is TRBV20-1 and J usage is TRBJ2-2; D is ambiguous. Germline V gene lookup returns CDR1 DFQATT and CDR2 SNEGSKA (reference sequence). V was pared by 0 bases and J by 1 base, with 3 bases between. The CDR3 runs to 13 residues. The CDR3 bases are TGCAGTGCTAGAGAAGGGAACACCGGGGAGCTGTTTTTT. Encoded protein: CSAREGNTGELFF.

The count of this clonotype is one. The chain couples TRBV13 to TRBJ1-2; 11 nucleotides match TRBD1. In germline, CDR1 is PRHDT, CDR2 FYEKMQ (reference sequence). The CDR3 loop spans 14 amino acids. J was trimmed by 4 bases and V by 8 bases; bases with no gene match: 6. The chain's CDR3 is CASERTGGGYGYTF. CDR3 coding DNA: TGTGCCAGCGAAAGGACAGGGGGCGGCTATGGCTACACCTTC.

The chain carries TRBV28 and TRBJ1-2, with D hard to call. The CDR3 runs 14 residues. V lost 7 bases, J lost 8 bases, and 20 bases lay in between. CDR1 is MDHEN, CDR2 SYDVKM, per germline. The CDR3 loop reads CASTPSLDPLGYTF. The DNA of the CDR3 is TGTGCCAGCACCCCTTCGTTGGATCCTCTCGGCTACACCTTC.

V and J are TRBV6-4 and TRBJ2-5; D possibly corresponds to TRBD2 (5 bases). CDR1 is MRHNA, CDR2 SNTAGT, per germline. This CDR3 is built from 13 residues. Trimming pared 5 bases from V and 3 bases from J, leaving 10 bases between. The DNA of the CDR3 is TGTGCCAGCAGTAGAGGGTCGGAAGAGACCCAGTACTTC. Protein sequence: CASSRGSEETQYF.

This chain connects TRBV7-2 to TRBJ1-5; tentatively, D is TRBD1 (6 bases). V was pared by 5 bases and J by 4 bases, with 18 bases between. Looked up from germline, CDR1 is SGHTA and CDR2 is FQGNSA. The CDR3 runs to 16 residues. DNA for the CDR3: TGTGCCAGCAGCACCACGACAGGATATCTGAATCAGCCCCAGCATTTT. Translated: CASSTTTGYLNQPQHF.

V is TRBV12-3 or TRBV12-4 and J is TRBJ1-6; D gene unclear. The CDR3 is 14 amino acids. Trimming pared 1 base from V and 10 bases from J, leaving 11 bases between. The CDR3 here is CASSLEVRESPLHF. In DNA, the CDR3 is TGTGCCAGCAGTTTAGAGGTGAGGGAGTCACCCCTCCACTTT.

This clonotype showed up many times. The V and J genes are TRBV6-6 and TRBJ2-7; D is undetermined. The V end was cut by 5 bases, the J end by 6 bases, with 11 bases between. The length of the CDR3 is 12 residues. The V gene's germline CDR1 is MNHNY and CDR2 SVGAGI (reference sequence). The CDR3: CASSPLLPEQYF. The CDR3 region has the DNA TGTGCCAGCAGTCCTCTTCTACCCGAGCAGTACTTC.

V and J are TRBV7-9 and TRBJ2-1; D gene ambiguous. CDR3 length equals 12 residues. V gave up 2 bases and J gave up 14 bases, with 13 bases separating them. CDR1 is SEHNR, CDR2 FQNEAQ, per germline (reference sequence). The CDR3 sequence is CASSLSGPEKFF. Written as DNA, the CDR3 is TGTGCCAGCAGCTTAAGTGGTCCAGAAAAGTTCTTC.

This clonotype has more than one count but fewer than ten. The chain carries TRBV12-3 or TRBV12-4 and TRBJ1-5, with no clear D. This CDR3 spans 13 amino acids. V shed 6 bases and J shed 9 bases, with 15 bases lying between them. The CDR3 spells CASSSGLSSPQHF. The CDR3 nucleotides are TGTGCCAGCAGCTCCGGACTGTCATCGCCCCAGCATTTT.

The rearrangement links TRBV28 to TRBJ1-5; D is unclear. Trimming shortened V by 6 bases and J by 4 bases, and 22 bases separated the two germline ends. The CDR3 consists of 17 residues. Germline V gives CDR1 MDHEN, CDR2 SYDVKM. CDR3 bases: TGTGCCAGCAGCCGCCCCCACAACGGTGCATCGAATCAGCCCCAGCATTTT. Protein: CASSRPHNGASNQPQHF.

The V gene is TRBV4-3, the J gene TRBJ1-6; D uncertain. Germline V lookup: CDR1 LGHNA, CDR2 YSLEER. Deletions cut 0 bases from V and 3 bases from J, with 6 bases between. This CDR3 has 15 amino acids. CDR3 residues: CASSQEGGYNSPLHF. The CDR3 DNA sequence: TGCGCCAGCAGCCAAGAGGGTGGCTATAATTCACCCCTCCACTTT.

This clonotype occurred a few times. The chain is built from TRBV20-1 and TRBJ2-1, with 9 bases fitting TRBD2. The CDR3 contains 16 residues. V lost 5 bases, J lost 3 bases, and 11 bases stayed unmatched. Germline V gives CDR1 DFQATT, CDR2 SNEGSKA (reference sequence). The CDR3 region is CSAYSSRGGYYNEQFF. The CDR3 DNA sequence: TGCAGTGCTTATTCCTCGCGGGGGGGATACTACAATGAGCAGTTCTTC.

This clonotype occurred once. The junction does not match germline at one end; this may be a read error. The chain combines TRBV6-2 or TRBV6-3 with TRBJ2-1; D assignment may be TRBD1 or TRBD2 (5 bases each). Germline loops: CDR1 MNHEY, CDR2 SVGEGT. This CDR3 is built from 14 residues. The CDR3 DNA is TGTGCCAGCAGTTACGGGGGTTCCTCCAATGAGCAGTTCTTC. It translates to CASSYGGSSNEQFF.

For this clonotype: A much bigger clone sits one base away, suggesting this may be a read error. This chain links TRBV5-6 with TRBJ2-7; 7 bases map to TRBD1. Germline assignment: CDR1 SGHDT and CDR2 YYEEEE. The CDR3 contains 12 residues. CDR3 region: CAGSLQGREQYF. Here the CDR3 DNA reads TGTGCCGGCAGCTTACAGGGGCGCGAGCAGTACTTC.

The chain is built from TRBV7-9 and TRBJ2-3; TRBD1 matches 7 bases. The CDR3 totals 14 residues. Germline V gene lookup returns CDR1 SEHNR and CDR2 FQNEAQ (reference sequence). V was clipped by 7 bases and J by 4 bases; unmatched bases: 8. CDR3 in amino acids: CASKEGGASDTQYF. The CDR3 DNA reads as TGTGCCAGCAAGGAAGGGGGCGCTTCAGATACGCAGTATTTT.

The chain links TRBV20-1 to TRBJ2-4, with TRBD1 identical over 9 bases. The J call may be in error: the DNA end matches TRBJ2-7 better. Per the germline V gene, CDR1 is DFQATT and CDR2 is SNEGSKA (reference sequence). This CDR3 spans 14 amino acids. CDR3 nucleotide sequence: TGCAGTGCCCGCGGACAGGGGACCATATACGAGCAGTACTTC. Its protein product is CSARGQGTIYEQYF.